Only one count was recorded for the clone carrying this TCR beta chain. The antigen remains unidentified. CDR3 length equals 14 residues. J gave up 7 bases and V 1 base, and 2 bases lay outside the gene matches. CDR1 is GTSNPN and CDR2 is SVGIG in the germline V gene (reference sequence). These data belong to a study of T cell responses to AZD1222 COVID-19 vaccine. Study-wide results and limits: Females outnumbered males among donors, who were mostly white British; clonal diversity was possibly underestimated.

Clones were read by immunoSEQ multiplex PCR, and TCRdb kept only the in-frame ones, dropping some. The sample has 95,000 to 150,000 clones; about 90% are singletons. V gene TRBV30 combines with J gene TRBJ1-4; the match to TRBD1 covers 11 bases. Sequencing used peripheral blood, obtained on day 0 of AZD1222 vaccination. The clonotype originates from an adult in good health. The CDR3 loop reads CAWSGDRGSEKLFF. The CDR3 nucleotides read TGTGCCTGGAGTGGGGACAGGGGGAGTGAAAAACTGTTTTTT.